One sample yielded the 23 T cell receptor beta chains listed below, sequenced in a study of blood T cell repertoires in COVID-19. Sequenced by immunoSEQ multiplex PCR; TCRdb stores in-frame clones only, minus some. The table lists approximately 220,000 clones, roughly 89% of them singletons. Sequenced material: PBMCs or T cells enriched from blood (not recorded which). The receptor set was obtained from a middle-aged woman who had recovered from COVID-19.

The table lists this clone with a count of one. The genes are TRBV6-5 and TRBJ2-7; 11 positions agree with TRBD2. With 10 bases clipped from V and 7 bases from J, the junction kept 9 bases outside the gene matches. Germline CDR1 MNHEY, CDR2 SVGAGI. This CDR3 contains 13 residues. The CDR3: CATRGLAGGEQYF. The CDR3 coding sequence is TGTGCCACCAGGGGGCTAGCGGGAGGTGAGCAGTACTTC.

In this sample, this clone turned up once. V gene TRBV3-1 (or the pseudogene TRBV3-2) combines with J gene TRBJ1-3; D gene uncertain. Trimming stripped 0 bases from V and 0 bases from J, with 6 bases between. The CDR3 runs to 15 residues. Germline CDR1 and CDR2: LGHDT and YNNKEL (reference sequence). In DNA form, the CDR3 reads TGTGCCAGCAGCCAAGATAGAAGCTCTGGAAACACCATATATTTT. It yields the protein CASSQDRSSGNTIYF.

This clone appeared a few times. The chain uses TRBV28 and TRBJ2-7, with D possibly being TRBD2 (6 bases). Trimming pared 5 bases from V and 2 bases from J, leaving 10 bases between. Germline CDR1 MDHEN, CDR2 SYDVKM. This CDR3 is 13 amino acids long. The CDR3 DNA reads TGTGCCAGCAGTGGAGGGGCCCCCTACGAGCAGTACTTC. It translates to CASSGGAPYEQYF.

This chain uses TRBV18 with TRBJ2-1, with no clear D. Germline lookup yields CDR1 KGHSH and CDR2 LQKENI. Trimming removed 2 bases from V and 7 bases from J, with 9 bases in between. The CDR3 extends over 13 amino acids. The CDR3 region has the DNA TGTGCCAGCTCACCAATGACTGTTAATGAGCAGTTCTTC. Protein: CASSPMTVNEQFF.

V and J are TRBV19 and TRBJ2-1, with TRBD1 as a possible D gene (5 bases). The length of the CDR3 is 13 residues. The V and J ends lost 3 bases and 6 bases respectively, with 9 bases between them. Germline V CDR1 and CDR2: LNHDA, SQIVND (reference sequence). The CDR3 DNA reads TGTGCCAGTAGTATCCAGGGTGGCAATGAGCAGTTCTTC. It is translated as CASSIQGGNEQFF.

V usage is TRBV27 and J usage is TRBJ2-5; 9 bases align to TRBD2. V dropped 2 bases and J dropped 0; count of bases not matched to a gene: 4. The CDR3 is 16 residues long. The V gene's germline CDR1 is MNHEY and CDR2 SMNVEV (reference sequence). Here the CDR3 DNA reads TGTGCCAGCAGTTTACTAGCGGGGCGGTACCAAGAGACCCAGTACTTC. It specifies CASSLLAGRYQETQYF.

This chain links TRBV7-2 with TRBJ1-5; 7 bases are shared with TRBD1. This CDR3 is built from 15 residues. With 3 bases clipped from V and 1 base from J, the junction kept 3 bases outside the gene matches. Per germline, CDR1 SGHTA and CDR2 FQGNSA. In DNA, the CDR3 is TGTGCCAGCAGCTTTGCAGGGGGGAGCAATCAGCCCCAGCATTTT. Translated: CASSFAGGSNQPQHF.

This clone was counted once. This chain connects TRBV7-8 to TRBJ2-5; D may be TRBD2 (5 bases). Deletions cut 5 bases from V and 3 bases from J, with 19 bases between. The CDR3 extends over 16 amino acids. Germline CDR1 reads SGHVS; CDR2 reads FQNEAQ. CDR3 nucleotides: TGTGCCAGCAGCGCCACTATTACGGACGGGAAAGAGACCCAGTACTTC. Amino acid sequence: CASSATITDGKETQYF.

The CDR3 protein is CASSPPGTYSQETQYF. As DNA, the CDR3 is TGTGCCAGCAGCCCCCCCGGGACTTACTCCCAAGAGACCCAGTACTTC. The rearrangement joins TRBV11-2 to TRBJ2-5; D is possibly TRBD2 (6 bases). CDR3 size: 16 residues. Germline CDR1 and CDR2: SGHAT and FQNNGV. Between the trimmed V and J ends, which lost 5 bases and 1 base, there was a span of 17 bases. Filled out from reference TRBV11-2 and TRBJ2-5, the complete variable domain reads EAGVAQSPRYKIIEKRQSVAFWCNPISGHATLYWYQQILGQGPKLLIQFQNNGVVDDSQLPKDRFSAERLKGVDSTLKIQPAKLEDSAVYLCASSPPGTYSQETQYFGPGTRLLVL.

This clone was detected only a few times. The rearrangement joins TRBV28 to TRBJ1-6; D might be TRBD1 (5 bases). This CDR3 is built from 14 residues. Germline CDR1 reads MDHEN; CDR2 reads SYDVKM. V was pared by 3 bases and J by 7 bases, with 10 bases between. The CDR3 nucleotides are TGTGCCAGCAGTTTCTGGGGGGTAAATTCACCCCTCCACTTT. Protein: CASSFWGVNSPLHF. Based on the CDR3 plus reference TRBV28 and TRBJ1-6, the full variable domain is DVKVTQSSRYLVKRTGEKVFLECVQDMDHENMFWYRQDPGLGLRLIYFSYDVKMKEKGDIPEGYSVSREKKERFSLILESASTNQTSMYLCASSFWGVNSPLHFGNGTRLTVT.

The gene calls are TRBV19 and TRBJ2-1, with TRBD1 matching 9 bases. The CDR3 sequence is 16 residues long. Germline assignment: CDR1 LNHDA and CDR2 SQIVND (reference sequence). V shed 5 bases, J shed 2 bases, and the junction held 7 bases outside the gene matches. Here the CDR3 reads CASSFRDRVPYNEQFF. In DNA form, the CDR3 reads TGTGCCAGTAGTTTCCGGGACAGGGTCCCCTACAATGAGCAGTTCTTC.

The chain joins TRBV2 to TRBJ1-2; D is undetermined. V was clipped by 4 bases and J by 5 bases, with 14 bases between them. The CDR3 has 14 residues. Per germline, CDR1 SNHLY and CDR2 FYNNEI. CDR3: CASSAGRIFYGYTF. The CDR3 nucleotides are TGTGCCAGCAGTGCGGGGAGGATTTTTTATGGCTACACCTTC.

The chain employs TRBV7-8 and TRBJ2-5; D is possibly TRBD2 (6 bases). The V gene lost 6 bases and the J gene lost 3 bases, with 14 bases spanning the gap. The CDR3 is made up of 14 amino acids. The germline V gene has CDR1 SGHVS and CDR2 FQNEAQ. CDR3 region: CASSGRDRKETQYF. DNA for the CDR3: TGTGCCAGCAGTGGGCGGGATAGGAAAGAGACCCAGTACTTC.

The chain carries TRBV9 and TRBJ1-6; possibly TRBD1 for D (5 bases). Germline V gene data show CDR1 as SGDLS and CDR2 as YYNGEE. CDR3 length: 14 residues. The germline V and J ends were trimmed by 0 bases and 5 bases, with 6 bases remaining between them. The CDR3 DNA is TGTGCCAGCAGCGTAGGACAGAATAATTCACCCCTCCACTTT. Translated, it gives CASSVGQNNSPLHF.

The genes are TRBV7-9 and TRBJ1-1; D may be TRBD1 (5 bases). Germline V gives CDR1 SEHNR, CDR2 FQNEAQ (reference sequence). V was cut by 2 bases and J by 1 base, with 5 bases left in between. This CDR3 has 13 amino acids. Here the CDR3 reads CASSLQGNTEAFF. CDR3 nucleotide sequence: TGTGCCAGCAGCTTACAGGGGAACACTGAAGCTTTCTTT.

The chain joins TRBV5-5 to TRBJ2-3; 7 nucleotides line up with TRBD1. CDR3 size: 17 residues. The germline CDR1 and CDR2 sequences are SGHKS and YYEKEE (reference sequence). V gave up 4 bases and J gave up 1 base; unmatched junction bases: 12. For the CDR3, the DNA is TGTGCCAGCAGCCATGGCGGAAAACAGGGGCGCACAGATACGCAGTATTTT. It specifies CASSHGGKQGRTDTQYF.

The V gene is TRBV13, the J gene TRBJ1-6; possible D gene TRBD1, 6 bases. This CDR3 has 14 residues. The V end was cut by 0 bases, the J end by 8 bases, with 8 bases between. The V gene's germline CDR1 is PRHDT and CDR2 FYEKMQ (reference sequence). Here the CDR3 reads CASSLGAGDSPLHF. CDR3 DNA: TGTGCCAGCAGCTTAGGGGCAGGGGATTCACCCCTCCACTTT.

The chain joins TRBV10-2 to TRBJ2-2, with a weak D call TRBD1 (6 bases). Germline V CDR1 and CDR2: WSHSY, SAAADI. The V end lost 5 bases, the J end lost 6 bases, and 10 bases lay between the germline ends. The CDR3 covers 13 residues. CDR3 coding DNA: TGCGCCAGCAGTCCTACAGGGTCCGGGGAGCTGTTTTTT. This gives the protein CASSPTGSGELFF.

This chain joins TRBV7-9 and TRBJ2-3; TRBD1 aligns across 8 bases. The CDR3 is 14 residues long. The J segment lost 1 base and the V segment lost 7 bases, leaving 4 bases of the junction unmatched. The V gene's germline CDR1 is SEHNR and CDR2 FQNEAQ (reference sequence). The CDR3 reads CASKGTGGTDTQYF. The CDR3 coding sequence is TGTGCCAGCAAGGGGACAGGTGGCACAGATACGCAGTATTTT.

J is TRBJ2-1 and V is TRBV7-2; D gene uncertain. The CDR3 length is 11 residues. Between the trimmed V and J ends, which lost 6 bases and 4 bases, there was a span of 4 bases. Germline V CDR1 and CDR2: SGHTA, FQGNSA. CDR3 sequence: CASSTYNEQFF. The CDR3 DNA reads as TGTGCCAGCAGTACATACAATGAGCAGTTCTTC.

The J gene is TRBJ2-7, the V gene TRBV27; D possibly corresponds to TRBD2 (6 bases). In germline, CDR1 is MNHEY, CDR2 SMNVEV (reference sequence). The V end lost 3 bases, the J end lost 2 bases, and 14 bases lay between the germline ends. The length of the CDR3 is 15 residues. The CDR3, as DNA: TGTGCCAGCAGTTTCCGGACGGGAGCCGCCTACGAGCAGTACTTC. Translation gives CASSFRTGAAYEQYF.

This rearrangement joins TRBV27 to TRBJ2-7; 8 nucleotides match TRBD2. The CDR3 runs to 14 residues. The germline gives CDR1 MNHEY, CDR2 SMNVEV (reference sequence). The V segment lost 3 bases and the J segment 4 bases; nucleotides outside the gene matches: 5. CDR3 protein: CASSFAGGQYEQYF. CDR3 sequence (DNA): TGTGCCAGCAGTTTTGCGGGAGGTCAGTACGAGCAGTACTTC.

The chain recombines TRBV19 with TRBJ2-2; D is ambiguous. This CDR3 contains 13 residues. Looked up from germline, CDR1 is LNHDA and CDR2 is SQIVND (reference sequence). The germline V and J ends were trimmed by 3 bases and 6 bases, with 8 bases remaining between them. This chain's CDR3 is CASSILLSGELFF. The CDR3 nucleotides read TGTGCCAGTAGTATCCTCCTGTCCGGGGAGCTGTTTTTT.